This TCR beta chain was observed in a study of patients and donors after allogeneic stem cell transplantation. Comment on this clonotype: A clone one base away is much larger, so this may be a read error.

The CDR3 extends over 15 amino acids. V shed 1 base, J shed 3 bases, and the junction held 5 bases outside the gene matches. Germline lookup yields CDR1 MGHRA and CDR2 YSYEKL. TCRdb re-analysed the RT-PCR reads in MiXCR, keeping a single row per CDR3 protein. The sample holds about a million distinct CDR3 sequences, roughly 18% seen once. This TCR came from a human donor who was either an allogeneic HSCT recipient or a stem cell or donor lymphocyte infusion donor (not recorded which). It is not recorded whose cells these are; they may come from a transplant donor. This chain uses TRBV4-1 with TRBJ1-1, with 7 nucleotides matching TRBD1. Sequencing was performed on blood, either unsorted or a sorted T cell fraction (not recorded which). The CDR3 reads CASSQGDRDDTEAFF. The CDR3 coding sequence is TGCGCCAGCAGCCAAGGCGACAGGGACGACACTGAAGCTTTCTTT.